This T cell receptor (beta chain) appears in the sequencing data of a study of cytomegalovirus exposure and HLA in healthy donors. Germline V CDR1 and CDR2: SGHDT, YYEEEE. The CDR3 has 15 residues. V lost 4 bases, J lost 9 bases, and 10 bases stayed unmatched. Primers included in the PCR were 60 Vbeta and 13 Jbeta primers. Data came from immunoSEQ multiplex PCR; TCRdb stores just in-frame clones and leaves some out. The sample includes about 77,000 clones, roughly 78% of them seen just once. The receptor was isolated from a man aged 40-49 years in good health and CMV-seronegative. Sequencing was done on a sample of PBMCs. This chain joins TRBV5-6 and TRBJ1-4; 9 bases line up with TRBD1. The CDR3 reads CASSQDRGRVKKLFF. The CDR3, as DNA: TGTGCCAGCAGCCAGGACAGGGGTCGGGTTAAAAAACTGTTTTTT.